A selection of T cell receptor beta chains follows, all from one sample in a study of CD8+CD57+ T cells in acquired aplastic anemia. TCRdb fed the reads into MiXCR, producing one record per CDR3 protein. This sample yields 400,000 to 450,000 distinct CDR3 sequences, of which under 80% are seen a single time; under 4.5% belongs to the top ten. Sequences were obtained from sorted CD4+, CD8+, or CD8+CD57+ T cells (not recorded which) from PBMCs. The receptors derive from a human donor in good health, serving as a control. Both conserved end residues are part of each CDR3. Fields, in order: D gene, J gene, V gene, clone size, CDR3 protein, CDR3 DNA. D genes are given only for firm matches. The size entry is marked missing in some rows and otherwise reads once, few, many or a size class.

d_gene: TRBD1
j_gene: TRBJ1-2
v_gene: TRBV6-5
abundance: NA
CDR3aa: CASSWDRADYGYTF
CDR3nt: TGTGCCAGCAGTTGGGACAGGGCGGACTATGGCTACACCTTC

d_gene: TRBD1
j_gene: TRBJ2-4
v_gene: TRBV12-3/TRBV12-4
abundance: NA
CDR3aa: CASTMAGTAENIQYF
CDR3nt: TGTGCCAGCACCATGGCTGGGACAGCCGAGAACATTCAGTACTTC

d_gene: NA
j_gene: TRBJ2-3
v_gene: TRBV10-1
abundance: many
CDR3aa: CASSDLEGPDTQYF
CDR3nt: TGCGCCAGCAGTGATCTCGAAGGGCCAGATACGCAGTATTTT

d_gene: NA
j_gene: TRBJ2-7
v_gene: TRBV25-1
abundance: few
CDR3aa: CASSELLKNGGEQYF
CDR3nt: TGTGCCAGCAGTGAATTATTGAAGAACGGTGGCGAGCAGTACTTC

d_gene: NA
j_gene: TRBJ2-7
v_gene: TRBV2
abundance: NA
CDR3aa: CASSQEADSVYEQYF
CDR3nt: TGTGCCAGCAGTCAAGAGGCCGATTCGGTCTACGAGCAGTACTTC

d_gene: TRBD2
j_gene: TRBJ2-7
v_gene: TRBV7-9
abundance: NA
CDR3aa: CASSQVRGLVYEQYF
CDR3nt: TGTGCCAGCAGCCAAGTGAGGGGACTAGTCTACGAGCAGTACTTC

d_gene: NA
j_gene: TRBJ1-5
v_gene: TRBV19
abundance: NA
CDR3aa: CASSTDGYQPQHF
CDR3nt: TGTGCCAGTAGTACCGACGGATATCAGCCCCAGCATTTT

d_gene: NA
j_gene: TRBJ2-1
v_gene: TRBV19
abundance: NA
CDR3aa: CASSTCGACDNEQFF
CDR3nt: TGCGCCAGTAGTACATGCGGGGCATGCGACAATGAGCAGTTCTTC

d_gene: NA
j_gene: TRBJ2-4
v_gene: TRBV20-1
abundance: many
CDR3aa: CSAGRLAKNIQYF
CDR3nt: TGCAGTGCTGGGCGTTTAGCCAAAAACATTCAGTACTTC

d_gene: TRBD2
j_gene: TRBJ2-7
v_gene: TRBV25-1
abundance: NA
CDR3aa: CASSDIGPSGVDEQYF
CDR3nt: TGTGCCAGCAGTGATATAGGTCCTAGCGGGGTGGACGAGCAGTACTTC

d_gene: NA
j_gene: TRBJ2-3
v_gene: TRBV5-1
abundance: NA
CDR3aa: CASSLAGRRGGSDTQYF
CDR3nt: TGCGCCAGCAGCTTGGCCGGAAGGCGGGGTGGATCAGATACGCAGTATTTT

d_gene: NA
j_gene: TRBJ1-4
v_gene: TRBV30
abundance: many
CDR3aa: CGLRIRGKLFF
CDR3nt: TGTGGTTTGCGTATTCGTGGGAAACTGTTTTTT

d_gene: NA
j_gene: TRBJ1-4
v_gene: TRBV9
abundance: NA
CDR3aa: CASSEDQARKKRFF
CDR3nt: TGTGCCAGCAGCGAAGATCAGGCTAGGAAAAAAAGGTTTTTT

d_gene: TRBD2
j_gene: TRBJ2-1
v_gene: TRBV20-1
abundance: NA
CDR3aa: CSARAGLAGGFDEQFF
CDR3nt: TGCAGTGCTAGAGCAGGACTAGCGGGGGGTTTCGATGAGCAGTTCTTC

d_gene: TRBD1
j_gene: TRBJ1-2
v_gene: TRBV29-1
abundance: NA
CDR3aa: CSAGGGRGLNGYTF
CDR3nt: TGCAGCGCTGGCGGGGGAAGGGGGCTGAACGGCTACACCTTC

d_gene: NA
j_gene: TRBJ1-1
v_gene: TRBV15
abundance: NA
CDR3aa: CATSRDPGITEAFF
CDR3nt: TGTGCCACCAGCAGAGATCCAGGGATCACTGAAGCTTTCTTT

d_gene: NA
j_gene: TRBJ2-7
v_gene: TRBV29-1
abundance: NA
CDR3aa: CSVEGLRHGSGEQYF
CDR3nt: TGCAGCGTTGAGGGGCTCCGGCACGGCTCCGGCGAGCAGTACTTC

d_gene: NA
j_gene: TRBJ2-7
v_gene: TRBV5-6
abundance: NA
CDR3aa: CASSWPGGGNYEQYF
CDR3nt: TGTGCCAGCAGCTGGCCAGGGGGGGGGAACTACGAGCAGTACTTC

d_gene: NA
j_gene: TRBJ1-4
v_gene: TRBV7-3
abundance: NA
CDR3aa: CASSLDGGLSGNTF
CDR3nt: TGTGCCAGCAGCCTAGACGGGGGGCTGTCTGGAAACACTTTT

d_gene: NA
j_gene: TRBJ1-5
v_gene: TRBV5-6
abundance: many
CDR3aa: CASSSRNYQPQHF
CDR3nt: TGTGCCAGCAGCTCCCGAAACTATCAGCCCCAGCATTTT

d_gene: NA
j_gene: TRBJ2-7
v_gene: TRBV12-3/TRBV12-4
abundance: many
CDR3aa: CASSHSEGGQYF
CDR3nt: TGTGCCAGCAGTCACTCAGAGGGGGGGCAGTACTTC

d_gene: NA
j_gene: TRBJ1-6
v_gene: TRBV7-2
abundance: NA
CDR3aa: CASRTASGQLGGGSPLHF
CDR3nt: TGCGCCAGCCGGACGGCCAGCGGGCAGCTGGGGGGGGGTTCACCCCTCCACTTT

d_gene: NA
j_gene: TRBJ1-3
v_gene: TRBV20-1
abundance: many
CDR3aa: CSARRGAGNTIYF
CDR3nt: TGCAGTGCGAGGAGGGGGGCTGGAAACACCATATATTTT

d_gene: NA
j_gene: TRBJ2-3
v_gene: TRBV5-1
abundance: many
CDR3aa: CASSLGSGPRILEYF
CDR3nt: TGCGCCAGCAGCTTGGGTTCGGGACCTCGGATACTGGAGTATTTT

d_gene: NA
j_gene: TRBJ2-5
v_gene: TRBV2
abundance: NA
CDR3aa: CASSGGVGIGETEYF
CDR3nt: TGTGCCAGCAGCGGGGGTGTAGGGATCGGGGAGACCGAGTACTTC

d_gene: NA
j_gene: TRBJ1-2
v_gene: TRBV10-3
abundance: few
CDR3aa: CAISVELRYGYTF
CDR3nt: TGTGCCATCAGTGTTGAGTTGAGGTATGGCTACACCTTC

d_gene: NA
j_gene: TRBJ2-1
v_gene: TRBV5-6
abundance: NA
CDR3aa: CASSVGAGGQGEQFF
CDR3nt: TGTGCCAGCAGCGTAGGGGCAGGGGGGCAGGGTGAGCAGTTCTTC

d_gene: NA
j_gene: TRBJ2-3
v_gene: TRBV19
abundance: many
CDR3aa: CASSRTGEDTQYF
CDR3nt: TGTGCCAGTAGCCGGACGGGGGAAGATACGCAGTATTTT

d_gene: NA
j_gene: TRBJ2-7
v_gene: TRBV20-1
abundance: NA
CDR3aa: CSARVTRPYEQYF
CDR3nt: TGCAGTGCTAGGGTTACGCGTCCCTACGAGCAGTACTTC

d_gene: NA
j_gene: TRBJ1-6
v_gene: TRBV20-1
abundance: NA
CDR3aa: CSATGLHSPHSPLHF
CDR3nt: TGCAGTGCTACTGGGTTACATTCACCCCATTCACCCCTCCACTTT

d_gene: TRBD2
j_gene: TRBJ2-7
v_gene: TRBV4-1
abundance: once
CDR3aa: CASSQGVVAGSYEQYF
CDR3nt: TGCGCCAGCAGCCAAGGTGTTGTAGCGGGGTCCTACGAGCAGTACTTC

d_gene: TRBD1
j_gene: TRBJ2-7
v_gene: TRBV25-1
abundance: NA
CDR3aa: CASSESRQGGPYEQYF
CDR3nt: TGTGCCAGCAGTGAATCCCGACAGGGGGGGCCTTACGAGCAGTACTTC

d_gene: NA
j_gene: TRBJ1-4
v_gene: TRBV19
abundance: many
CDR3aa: CASKTAGEKLFF
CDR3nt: TGTGCCAGTAAGACGGCTGGTGAAAAACTGTTTTTT

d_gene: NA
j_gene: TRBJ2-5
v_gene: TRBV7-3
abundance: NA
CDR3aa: CASSLNGETQYF
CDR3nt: TGTGCCAGCAGCTTAAATGGAGAGACCCAGTACTTC

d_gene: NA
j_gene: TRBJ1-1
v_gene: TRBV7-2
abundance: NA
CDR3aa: CASSLKLVVREEAFF
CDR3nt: TGTGCCAGCAGCTTAAAGTTAGTGGTTCGGGAAGAAGCTTTCTTT

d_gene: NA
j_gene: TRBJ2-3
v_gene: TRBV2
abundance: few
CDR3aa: CASSPTGQRTFTDTQYF
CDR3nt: TGTGCCAGCTCCCCCACAGGGCAGCGGACCTTCACAGATACGCAGTATTTT

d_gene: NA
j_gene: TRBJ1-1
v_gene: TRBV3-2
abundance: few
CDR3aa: CASSFSGTENTEAFF
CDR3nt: TGTGCCAGCAGCTTTTCCGGGACAGAGAACACTGAAGCCTTCTTT

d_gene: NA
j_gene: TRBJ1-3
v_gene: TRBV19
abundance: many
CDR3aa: CASSPGGSGNTIYF
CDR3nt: TGTGCCAGTAGCCCCGGGGGCTCTGGAAACACCATATATTTT

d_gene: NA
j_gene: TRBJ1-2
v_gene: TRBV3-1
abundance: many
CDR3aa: CASSQDLSYGYTF
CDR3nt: TGTGCCAGCAGCCAAGATCTTAGCTATGGCTACACCTTC

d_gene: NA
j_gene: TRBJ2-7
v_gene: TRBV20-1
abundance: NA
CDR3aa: CSARGDTEVYEQYF
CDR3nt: TGCAGTGCTAGAGGTGACACTGAAGTCTACGAGCAGTACTTC

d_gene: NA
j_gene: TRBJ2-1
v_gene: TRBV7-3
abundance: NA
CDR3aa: CASSLAQGYGYALFF
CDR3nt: TGTGCCAGCAGCCTCGCCCAGGGGTACGGCTATGCGTTGTTCTTC

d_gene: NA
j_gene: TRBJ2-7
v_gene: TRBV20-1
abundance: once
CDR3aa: CSARDRIPPYEQYF
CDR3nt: TGCAGTGCTAGAGATAGGATTCCACCCTACGAGCAGTACTTC